This TCR beta chain originates from a study of cytomegalovirus exposure and HLA in healthy donors. In the case of this clone: Its antigen is not identified.

Losses at the gene ends were 4 bases for V and 3 bases for J; bases not matched to a gene: 10. The CDR3 covers 16 residues. Germline V gene sequence: CDR1 SGHNT, CDR2 YYREEE (reference sequence). Whole-study findings and limits: Clusters of TCRs from the first cohort tended to co-occur in the 90 to 150 validation repertoires (as a later analysis found).

The table came from immunoSEQ multiplex PCR; TCRdb's copy has only in-frame clones and leaves some out. Of about 120,000 clones listed, 80% to 90% are singletons. V gene TRBV5-4 combines with J gene TRBJ2-1; TRBD1 agrees at 7 bases. The source of this sequence is a young woman in good health and CMV-seronegative. Sequencing used PBMCs. The chain's CDR3 is CASSLSGGPVYNEQFF. The CDR3 DNA is TGTGCCAGCAGCCTATCAGGGGGTCCGGTCTACAATGAGCAGTTCTTC.